One sample yielded the 15 T cell receptor beta chains listed below, sequenced in a study of blood T cells in healthy people across ages. It was with a sample-barcoded 5' primer and a J-beta primer mix that a second PCR of about 7 to 12 cycles was run. TCRdb analysed the 5' RACE reads with MiXCR anew, one entry per CDR3 protein. The table has some 760,000 distinct CDR3 sequences, roughly 25% seen once. The data also belong to a second study, concerning T cells of mothers and their children.

Sequencing input: blood. Receptors originate from a boy between 10 and 17 years old in good health.

The chain employs TRBV7-3 and TRBJ2-1; TRBD2 matches 10 bases. The CDR3 has 15 amino acids. CDR1 and CDR2 from the germline V gene are SGHTA and FQGTGA. Germline trimming cut 5 bases from V and 7 bases from J; bases unmatched to any gene: 8. In nucleotides, the CDR3 is TGTGCCAGCAGCCCCAGCGGGGGGGGGTGGAATGAGCAGTTCTTC. Translation gives CASSPSGGGWNEQFF.

The chain uses TRBV15 and TRBJ2-1; D perhaps matches TRBD1 (5 bases). This CDR3 comprises 13 residues. V shed 4 bases and J shed 4 bases, with 8 bases lying between them. The germline V gene has CDR1 LNHNV and CDR2 YYDKDF (reference sequence). In DNA, the CDR3 is TGTGCCACCAGCAAGACAGTTTACAATGAGCAGTTCTTC. The encoded protein is CATSKTVYNEQFF.

This chain uses TRBV4-2 with TRBJ2-3; no firm D call. V lost 1 base and J lost 0, with 5 bases in between. The CDR3 consists of 14 residues. Germline CDR1 LGHNA, CDR2 YNFKEQ. The CDR3 bases are TGTGCCAGCAGCCAAGGGGTGAGCACAGATACGCAGTATTTT. This codes for CASSQGVSTDTQYF.

The rearrangement uses TRBV2 and TRBJ2-2, with TRBD1 as a possible D gene (5 bases). The V gene's germline CDR1 is SNHLY and CDR2 FYNNEI. The germline V and J ends were trimmed by 4 bases and 6 bases, with 15 bases remaining between them. The CDR3 consists of 15 residues. The chain's CDR3 is CASSGQGIDSGELFF. CDR3 nucleotides: TGTGCCAGCAGTGGCCAGGGTATTGACTCCGGGGAGCTGTTTTTT. The entire variable domain, with the rest obtained from reference TRBV2 and TRBJ2-2, is as follows: EPEVTQTPSHQVTQMGQEVILRCVPISNHLYFYWYRQILGQKVEFLVSFYNNEISEKSEIFDDQFSVERPDGSNFTLKIRSTKLEDSAMYFCASSGQGIDSGELFFGEGSRLTVL.

The sample holds a few counts of this clonotype. The chain couples TRBV29-1 to TRBJ2-1; possibly TRBD1 for D (6 bases). With 0 bases removed from V and 5 bases from J, the gap between germline ends came to 8 bases. There are 13 residues in the CDR3. Germline assignment: CDR1 SQVTM and CDR2 ANQGSEA. CDR3 protein: CSVEDRTDNEQFF. The CDR3 DNA reads as TGCAGCGTTGAAGATAGGACAGACAATGAGCAGTTCTTC.

This clonotype was detected only a few times. One end of the junction fails to match germline, which may point to a read error. The genes are TRBV7-6 and TRBJ2-3; 10 bases map to TRBD1. Per the germline V gene, CDR1 is SGHVS and CDR2 is FNYEAQ. This CDR3 spans 16 amino acids. The CDR3 is CVSSLEGQGSGDTQYF. CDR3 bases: TGTGTCAGCAGCTTAGAGGGACAGGGGTCGGGAGATACGCAGTATTTT.

This clonotype turned up a few times. V usage is TRBV7-9 and J usage is TRBJ2-5; D remains ambiguous. Trimming stripped 5 bases from V and 5 bases from J, with 9 bases between. Germline CDR1 and CDR2: SEHNR and FQNEAQ (reference sequence). CDR3 length: 12 residues. The CDR3 DNA sequence: TGTGCCAGCAGCCCTCATATTGAGACCCAGTACTTC. This gives the protein CASSPHIETQYF.

With respect to this clonotype: The junction shows a germline mismatch at one end, possibly a read error. The chain joins TRBV14 to TRBJ2-7; D uncertain. The CDR3 has 14 amino acids. Germline assignment: CDR1 SGHDN and CDR2 FVKESK. CDR3 coding DNA: TGTGCCAGCAGCCAAGTCGTGCAGTCCTATGAGCAGTACTTC. Amino acid sequence: CASSQVVQSYEQYF.

This clonotype was picked up a small number of times. The chain has TRBV3-1 and TRBJ2-1, with unresolved D. CDR1 and CDR2 from the germline V gene are LGHDT and YNNKEL (reference sequence). This CDR3 region has 13 residues. V lost 4 bases and J lost 7, with 11 bases in between. The CDR3 coding sequence is TGTGCCAGCAGCCCTTCGAAGGGTAATGAGCAGTTCTTC. Translating it yields CASSPSKGNEQFF.

The V and J genes are TRBV20-1 and TRBJ1-2; no reliable D call. The CDR3 runs 13 residues. CDR1 and CDR2 from the germline V gene are DFQATT and SNEGSKA (reference sequence). The V gene lost 2 bases and the J gene lost 3 bases, with 10 bases spanning the gap. Written as DNA, the CDR3 is TGCAGTGCTAGAACCTACATTGACTATGGCTACACCTTC. Translated: CSARTYIDYGYTF.

V and J are TRBV4-1 and TRBJ2-5, with 7 bases matching TRBD2. The J call may be mistaken, given a closer DNA end match to TRBJ2-7. CDR1 and CDR2 (germline): MGHRA, YSYEKL. The CDR3 has 16 amino acids. The CDR3 here is CASSQDPAGSSYEQYF. The CDR3 nucleotides read TGCGCCAGCAGCCAAGATCCAGCGGGGAGCTCCTACGAGCAGTACTTC.

CDR3 region: CSVGQGGEETQYF. The CDR3 coding sequence is TGCAGCGTTGGACAGGGAGGAGAAGAGACCCAGTACTTC. This chain connects TRBV29-1 to TRBJ2-5, with D possibly being TRBD1 (7 bases). The CDR3 has 13 residues. Trimming shortened V by 4 bases and J by 3 bases, and 12 bases separated the two germline ends. CDR1 is SQVTM and CDR2 is ANQGSEA in the germline V gene.

This clonotype was seen just once. V usage is TRBV11-2 and J usage is TRBJ2-3; 7 positions match TRBD2. V lost 1 base, J lost 2 bases, and 9 bases stayed unmatched. This CDR3 is built from 17 residues. Germline assignment: CDR1 SGHAT and CDR2 FQNNGV. CDR3 DNA sequence: TGTGCCAGCAGCTTAGTAAGAGCGGGGATTAACACAGATACGCAGTATTTT. It yields the protein CASSLVRAGINTDTQYF.

Written as DNA, the CDR3 is TGTGCCAGCAGTCTAAGGCTTCTCCGGGAGCTGTTTTTT. Amino acids: CASSLRLLRELFF. The rearrangement joins TRBV12-3 or TRBV12-4 to TRBJ2-2; D not certain. The length of the CDR3 is 13 residues. The V gene lost 5 bases and the J gene lost 9 bases, with 13 bases spanning the gap.

This clonotype has only a few counts. The chain links TRBV10-3 to TRBJ2-5; D perhaps matches TRBD1 (5 bases). This CDR3 region has 15 residues. From germline, CDR1 is ENHRY and CDR2 SYGVKD. Trimming shortened V by 9 bases and J by 0 bases, and 17 bases separated the two germline ends. The CDR3 spells CAIAPGWTDQETQYF. The CDR3 DNA reads TGTGCCATTGCCCCAGGGTGGACGGACCAAGAGACCCAGTACTTC.